The T cell receptor beta chain under discussion was sequenced for a study of OX40 agonist ivuxolimab in advanced cancers. Looking at the study overall: The diagnoses of dose-escalation patients were hepatocellular carcinoma, melanoma, renal cell or head and neck cancer.

The CDR3 has 15 amino acids. Germline CDR1 is MDHEN and CDR2 is SYDVKM. Some clones are missing from TCRdb's copy, which holds only in-frame ones; the method was immunoSEQ multiplex PCR. This repertoire shows over 10,000 clones, around 83% found once; its top ten account for around 40%. V usage is TRBV28 and J usage is TRBJ2-5; D is tentatively TRBD1 or TRBD2 (5 bases each). The DNA end is a closer match to TRBJ2-7, so the J assignment may be wrong. The sequencing here drew on CD4+ or CD8+ T cells sorted from blood, taken in a trial of the OX40 agonist ivuxolimab. This clonotype was obtained from an adult with an advanced solid tumor such as melanoma, head and neck, liver or kidney cancer. The CDR3 loop reads CASSLQGGGEGEQYF. DNA of the CDR3: TGTGCCAGCAGTCTCCAGGGCGGAGGTGAAGGCGAGCAGTACTTC.